This T cell receptor beta chain was obtained from a study of spatial heterogeneity in lung cancer. Broader study findings: One measure, the expanded intratumoral alpha and beta TCR count, tracked tumor mutation counts.

The time point here: sample taken at primary tumor resection. MiXCR, applied by TCRdb to the 5' RACE reads, yields one record per CDR3 protein. The repertoire holds about 100,000 distinct CDR3 sequences, with around 4.3% as singletons. V was cut by 8 bases and J by 12 bases, with 23 bases left in between. The CDR3 has 13 amino acids. CDR1 and CDR2 (germline): DFQATT, SNEGSKA (reference sequence). This clonotype was seen repeatedly, ten times or more. Its target is not known. Source: lung tumor tissue, taken at surgery. The rearrangement uses TRBV20-1 and TRBJ2-4; D possibly corresponds to TRBD2 (6 bases). The sequence was collected from a male donor with early-stage non-small cell lung cancer. CDR3 region: CSTYSASDKYQYF. CDR3 DNA: TGCAGTACATATTCGGCTAGCGATAAGTATCAGTACTTC.